This T cell receptor beta chain was captured by sequencing in a study of cytotoxic CD8 clonotypes in ibrutinib-treated CLL. In the study overall: Responses: around 24 partial, 2 complete; after median around 70 months, approximately 14 stayed remitted, 12 progressed.

Depths of 1 in 200,000 to 1 in 1 million T cells were the sequencing target. Libraries were prepared by immunoSEQ multiplex PCR; TCRdb keeps only in-frame clonotypes and omits some of them. The table has over 14,000 clones, more than 60% seen once; the top ten hold roughly 5.3%. This clone was counted a few times. The germline gives CDR1 KGHSH, CDR2 LQKENI. The V end lost 5 bases, the J end lost 0 bases, and 10 bases lay between the germline ends. This CDR3 region has 15 residues. The source of approximately 1.9 micrograms of genomic DNA for TCR beta libraries was cryopreserved PBMCs. This sequence joins TRBV18 and TRBJ1-4, with D tentatively TRBD1 (6 bases). This specimen consisted of PBMCs, obtained before ibrutinib treatment. This clonotype was sampled from a human donor with chronic lymphocytic leukemia. The CDR3 sequence: CASSARTATNEKLFF. Here the CDR3 DNA reads TGTGCCAGCTCAGCGCGGACAGCAACTAATGAAAAACTGTTTTTT.